This entry describes one TCR beta chain. Its antigen remains unidentified. The data belong to a study of somatic mutations in cytotoxic T cells in rheumatoid arthritis. Study-wide background: Among the T-cell populations stained with V beta antibodies, some were separated by flow sorting at nearly 100% purity, including V beta1+ cells whose TCRB was sequenced.

V lost 5 bases, J lost 1 base, and 4 bases stayed unmatched. This CDR3 is 16 amino acids long. In germline, CDR1 is PRHDT, CDR2 FYEKMQ (reference sequence). Blood donors of median age approximately 50 years (range about 20-70), around 50% of them female, formed the healthy controls. Broader study findings: Rheumatoid arthritis patients, but not healthy controls, exhibited increasing CD8+ clonality with age. Rheumatoid arthritis patients and age-matched healthy controls showed no significant difference in CD8+ T-cell clonality.

Generated by immunoSEQ multiplex PCR, the TCRdb table keeps only in-frame clones and is missing some. This table has tens of thousands of clones, under 85% appearing once. Sequencing was done on a sample of CD8+ T cells sorted from blood. This TCR came from a middle-aged man in good health. The chain employs TRBV13 and TRBJ2-1, with 11 bases matching TRBD2. The CDR3 loop reads CASSRPSGRSYNEQFF. The CDR3 coding sequence is TGTGCCAGCAGCCGTCCTAGCGGGAGGTCCTACAATGAGCAGTTCTTC.